This T cell receptor (beta chain) emerged from a study of control samples from healthy donors and cancer patients. V was clipped by 2 bases and J by 5 bases, with 11 bases between them. Germline assignment: CDR1 KGHSH and CDR2 LQKENI. The CDR3 covers 14 residues. The assay was immunoSEQ multiplex PCR, and TCRdb's table has in-frame clones only and misses some. In the table there are about 73,000 clones, about 93% of which are singletons. This chain connects TRBV18 to TRBJ2-3; a weak D match, TRBD1 (6 bases). The receptor was derived from a woman in her 40s in good health. The specimen sequenced was blood. The CDR3 loop is CASSPLQGGDTQYF. The DNA for the CDR3 is TGTGCCAGCTCACCATTACAGGGCGGAGATACGCAGTATTTT. Supplemented by reference TRBV18 and TRBJ2-3, the full variable domain reads NAGVMQNPRHLVRRRGQEARLRCSPMKGHSHVYWYRQLPEEGLKFMVYLQKENIIDESGMPKERFSAEFPKEGPSILRIQQVVRGDSAAYFCASSPLQGGDTQYFGPGTRLTVL.